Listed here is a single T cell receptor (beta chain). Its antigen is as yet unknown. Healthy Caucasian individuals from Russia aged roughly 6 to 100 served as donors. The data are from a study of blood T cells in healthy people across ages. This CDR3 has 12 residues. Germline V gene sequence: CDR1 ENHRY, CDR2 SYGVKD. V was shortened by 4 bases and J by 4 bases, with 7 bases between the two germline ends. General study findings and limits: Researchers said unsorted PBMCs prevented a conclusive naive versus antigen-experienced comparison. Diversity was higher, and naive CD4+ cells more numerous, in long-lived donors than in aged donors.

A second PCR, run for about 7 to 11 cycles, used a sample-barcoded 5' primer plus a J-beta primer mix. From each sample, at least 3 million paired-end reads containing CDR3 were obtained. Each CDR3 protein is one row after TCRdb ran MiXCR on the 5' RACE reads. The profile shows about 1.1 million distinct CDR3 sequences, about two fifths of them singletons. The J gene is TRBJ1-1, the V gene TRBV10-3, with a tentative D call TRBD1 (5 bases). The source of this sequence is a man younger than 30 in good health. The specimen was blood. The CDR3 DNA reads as TGTGCCATCAGTGCAGGGAGCACTGAAGCTTTCTTT. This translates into CAISAGSTEAFF.